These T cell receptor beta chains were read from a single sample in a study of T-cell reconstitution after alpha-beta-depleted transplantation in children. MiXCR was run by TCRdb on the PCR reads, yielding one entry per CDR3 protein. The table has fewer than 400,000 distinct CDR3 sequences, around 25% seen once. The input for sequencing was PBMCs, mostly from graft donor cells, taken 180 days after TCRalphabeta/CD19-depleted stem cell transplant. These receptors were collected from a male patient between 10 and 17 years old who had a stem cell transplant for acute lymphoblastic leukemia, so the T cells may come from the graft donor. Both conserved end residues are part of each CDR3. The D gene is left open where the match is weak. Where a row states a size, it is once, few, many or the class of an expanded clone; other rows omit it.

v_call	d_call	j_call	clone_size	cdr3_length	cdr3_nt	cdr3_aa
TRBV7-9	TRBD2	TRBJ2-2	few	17	TGTGCCAGCAGCTTAACTAGCGGGAGGATCGACACCGGGGAGCTGTTTTTT	CASSLTSGRIDTGELFF
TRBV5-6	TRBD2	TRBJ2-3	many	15	TGTGCCAGCAGCTTTCGGACTAGCGCCGCAGATACGCAGTATTTT	CASSFRTSAADTQYF
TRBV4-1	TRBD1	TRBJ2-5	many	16	TGCGCCAGCAGCCAACCGTATGGACAGGTCCAAGAGACCCAGTACTTC	CASSQPYGQVQETQYF
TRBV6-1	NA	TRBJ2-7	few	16	TGTGCCAGCAGCCCCGGTCGGGGGACCACCTCCTACGAGCAGTACTTC	CASSPGRGTTSYEQYF
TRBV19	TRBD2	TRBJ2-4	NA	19	TGTGCCAGTAGCTTCGGACTAGCGGGCCTGGCCCGGGCCAAAAACATTCAGTACTTC	CASSFGLAGLARAKNIQYF
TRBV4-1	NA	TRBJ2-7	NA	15	TGCGCCAGCAGCCAAGTAAAACTAGGGCCTTACGAGCAGTACTTC	CASSQVKLGPYEQYF
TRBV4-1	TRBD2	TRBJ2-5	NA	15	TGCGCCAGCAGCCTTGGAGCGGGAGTACAAGAGACCCAGTACTTC	CASSLGAGVQETQYF
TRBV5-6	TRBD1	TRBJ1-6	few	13	TGTGCCAGCAAAGACAGGGGGAATTCACCCCTCCACTTT	CASKDRGNSPLHF
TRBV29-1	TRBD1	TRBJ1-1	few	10	TGCAGCGGAGGACAGGGGATGGCTTTCTTT	CSGGQGMAFF
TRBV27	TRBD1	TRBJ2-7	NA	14	TGTGCCAGCAGTGTACAGGACAGGGGCTACGAGCAGTACTTC	CASSVQDRGYEQYF
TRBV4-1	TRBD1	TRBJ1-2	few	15	TGCGCCAGCAGTCTCGGGACAGGGGTGAATTATGGCTACACCTTC	CASSLGTGVNYGYTF
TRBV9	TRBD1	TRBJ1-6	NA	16	TGTGCCAGCAGAGGCCACAGGGGGGCTTATAATTCACCCCTCCACTTT	CASRGHRGAYNSPLHF
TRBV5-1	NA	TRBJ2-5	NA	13	TGCGCCAGCAGGTATTACAGCCAAGAGACCCAGTACTTC	CASRYYSQETQYF
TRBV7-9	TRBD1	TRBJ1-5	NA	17	TGTGCCAGCAGCCCAGGCCCGGAGACAGGGATTGATCAGCCCCAGCATTTT	CASSPGPETGIDQPQHF
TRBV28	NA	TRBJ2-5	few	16	TGTGCCAGCAGTTTAAGGGCCGCTCCGGTCCAAGAGACCCAGTACTTC	CASSLRAAPVQETQYF
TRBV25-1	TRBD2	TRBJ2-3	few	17	TGTGCCAGCAGTGACCCTTCCGGGAGGGCCGGCACAGATACGCAGTATTTT	CASSDPSGRAGTDTQYF
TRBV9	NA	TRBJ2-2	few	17	TGTGCCAGCAGCGTAGGGGTAGGGCTATTCAACACCGGGGAGCTGTTTTTT	CASSVGVGLFNTGELFF
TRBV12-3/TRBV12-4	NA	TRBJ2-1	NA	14	TGTGCCAGCAGTCCCGACAGGATCTACAATGAGCAGTTCTTC	CASSPDRIYNEQFF
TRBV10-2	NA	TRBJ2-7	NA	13	TGCGCCAGCAGTGAGGGCCCCACCGTGGGGCAGTACTTC	CASSEGPTVGQYF
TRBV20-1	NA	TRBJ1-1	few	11	TGCAGTGCTAGTAGGCGGGCTGAAGCTTTCTTT	CSASRRAEAFF
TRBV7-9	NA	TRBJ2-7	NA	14	TGTGCCAGCAGCTTAGCGTACGTACCCTACGAGCAGTACTTC	CASSLAYVPYEQYF
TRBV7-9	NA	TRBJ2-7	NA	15	TGTGCCAGCAGCTTCGTAGGGGGACTGATATACGAGCAGTACTTC	CASSFVGGLIYEQYF
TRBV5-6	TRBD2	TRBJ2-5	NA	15	TGTGCCAGCAGCTTGACCGCGGGAGGAGGGGAGACCCAGTACTTC	CASSLTAGGGETQYF
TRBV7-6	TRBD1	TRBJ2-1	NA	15	TGTGCCAGCAGCTTAGGACAGGGATCCCTTAGGGGGCAGTTCTTC	CASSLGQGSLRGQFF
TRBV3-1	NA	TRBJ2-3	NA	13	TGTGCCAGCAGCCAAGATCTGCCAGATACGCAGTATTTT	CASSQDLPDTQYF
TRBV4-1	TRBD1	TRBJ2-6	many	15	TGCGCCACGACAGGGGCAAGCTCTGGGGCCAACGTCCTGACTTTC	CATTGASSGANVLTF
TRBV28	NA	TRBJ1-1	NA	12	TGTGCCGTTCACAGCTATTACACTGAAGCTTTCTTT	CAVHSYYTEAFF
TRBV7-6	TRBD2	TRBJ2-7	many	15	TGTGCCAGCAGCTTAGCGGCGGGAGGGCCCTACGAGCAGTACTTC	CASSLAAGGPYEQYF
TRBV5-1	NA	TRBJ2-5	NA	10	TGCGCCAGCAACAAAGAGACCCAGTACTTC	CASNKETQYF
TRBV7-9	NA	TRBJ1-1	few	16	TGTGCCAGCAGCTTATCCTACCACAGCTCAAACACTGAAGCTTTCTTT	CASSLSYHSSNTEAFF
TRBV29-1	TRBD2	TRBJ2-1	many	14	TGCAGCATTCACCTAGCGGGAGCCCCCCATGAGCAGTTCTTC	CSIHLAGAPHEQFF
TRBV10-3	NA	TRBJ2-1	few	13	TGTGCCATCAGTGAGGTACTAATCAATGAGCAGTTCTTC	CAISEVLINEQFF
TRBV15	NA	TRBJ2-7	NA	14	TGTGCCACCAGCAGAGATCTCGGGGGTGGCGAGCAGTACTTC	CATSRDLGGGEQYF
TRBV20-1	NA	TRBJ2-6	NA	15	TGCAGTGCCTCAGGGAGGCACTCTGGGGCCAACGTCCTGACTTTC	CSASGRHSGANVLTF
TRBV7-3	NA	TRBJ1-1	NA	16	TGTGCCAGCAGCCCAACAGGAAGGGGTAAGGACACTGAAGCTTTCTTT	CASSPTGRGKDTEAFF
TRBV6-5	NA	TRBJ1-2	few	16	TGTGCCAGCACGTTGGCCTATCTAGGTGCTAACTATGGCTACACCTTC	CASTLAYLGANYGYTF
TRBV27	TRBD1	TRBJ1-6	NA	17	TGTGCCAGCAGTTTGTCCCGGGACAGGGGGCGCGATTCACCCCTCCACTTT	CASSLSRDRGRDSPLHF
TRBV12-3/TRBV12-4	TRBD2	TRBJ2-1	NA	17	TGTGCCAGCAGTTCCGGGACTAGCGGGAAGGGGAGGAATGAGCAGTTCTTC	CASSSGTSGKGRNEQFF
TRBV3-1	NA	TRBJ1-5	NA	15	TGTGCCAGCAGTCCTTCCCCTAGAGGCAATCAGCCCCAGCATTTT	CASSPSPRGNQPQHF
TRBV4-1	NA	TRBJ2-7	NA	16	TGCGCCAGCAGCCAAGATACGGTCACTAATTCCTACGAGCAGTACTTC	CASSQDTVTNSYEQYF
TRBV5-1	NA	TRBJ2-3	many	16	TGCGCCAGCAGCTTGATGGGGGGGGCCTCGTTTGATACGCAGTATTTT	CASSLMGGASFDTQYF
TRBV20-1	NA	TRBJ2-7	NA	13	TGCAGTGCTAGGTCGCGGGACTCCTACGAGCAGTACTTC	CSARSRDSYEQYF